The T cell receptor (beta chain) described here comes from a study of cytomegalovirus exposure and HLA in healthy donors. Study-wide findings and caveats: As immune exposure information, only CMV serostatus was available. Upon later analysis, TCR association rates were observed to vary by HLA locus, being highest for DRB1 and lowest for HLA-C. Several of the most significant clusters appeared, in a later analysis, to be linked to common viral pathogens. A later analysis linked a missense variant in DCLRE1C to the trimming of TCR beta V and J genes.

The CDR3 spans 16 residues. Per germline, CDR1 SGHTA and CDR2 FQGNSA. The ends lost 4 bases at V and 4 bases at J; junction bases unmatched: 7. Remarks on this clone: Its antigen is unknown.

PCR amplification relied on 60 Vbeta primers (plus 13 Jbeta primers). Sequenced by immunoSEQ multiplex PCR; TCRdb stores in-frame clones only, minus some. The data contain 190,000 or so clones, about 80% of them singletons. Sequencing was performed on PBMCs. The chain combines TRBV7-2 with TRBJ1-3; TRBD1 matches at 10 bases. This sequence was found in a boy between 10 and 17 years old in good health and CMV-seronegative. The CDR3 sequence is CASSYRTGGQGNTIYF. CDR3 bases: TGTGCCAGCAGCTATAGGACAGGGGGACAAGGAAACACCATATATTTT.